This T cell receptor (beta chain) was recorded in a study of T cell changes during pregnancy in multiple sclerosis. Trimming removed 4 bases at V and 4 bases at J, with 17 bases between. The CDR3 has 15 residues. The germline V gene encodes CDR1 SGHNT and CDR2 YYREEE (reference sequence). Assay used: immunoSEQ multiplex PCR; TCRdb lists only in-frame clones, some missing. Here the sample spans around 80,000 clones, 92% being singletons. The material was peripheral blood, obtained before pregnancy. The clonotype was recovered from a female donor with multiple sclerosis, enrolled in a pregnancy study. V is TRBV5-4 and J is TRBJ1-1, with D perhaps matching TRBD1 (5 bases). CDR3 in DNA: TGTGCCAGCAGCCTATTGGGGGAGGAGAGCACTGAAGCTTTCTTT. Residues: CASSLLGEESTEAFF.